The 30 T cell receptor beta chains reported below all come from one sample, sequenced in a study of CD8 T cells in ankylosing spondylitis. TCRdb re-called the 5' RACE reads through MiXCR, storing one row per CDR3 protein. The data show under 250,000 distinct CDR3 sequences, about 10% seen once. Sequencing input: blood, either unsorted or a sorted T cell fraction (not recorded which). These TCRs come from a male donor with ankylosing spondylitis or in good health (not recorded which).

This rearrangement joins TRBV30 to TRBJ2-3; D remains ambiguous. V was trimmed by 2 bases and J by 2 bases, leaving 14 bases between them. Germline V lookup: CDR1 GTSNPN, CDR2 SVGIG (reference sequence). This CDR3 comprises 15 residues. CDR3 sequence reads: CAWSHPLANTDTQYF. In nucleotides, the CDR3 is TGTGCCTGGAGTCATCCGCTCGCCAACACAGATACGCAGTATTTT.

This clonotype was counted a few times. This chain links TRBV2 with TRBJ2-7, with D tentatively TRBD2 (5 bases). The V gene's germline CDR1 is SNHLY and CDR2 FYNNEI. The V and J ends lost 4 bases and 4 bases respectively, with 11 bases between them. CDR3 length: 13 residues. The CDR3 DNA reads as TGTGCCAGCAGTGTGAGGGTAGTTTACGAGCAGTACTTC. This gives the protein CASSVRVVYEQYF.

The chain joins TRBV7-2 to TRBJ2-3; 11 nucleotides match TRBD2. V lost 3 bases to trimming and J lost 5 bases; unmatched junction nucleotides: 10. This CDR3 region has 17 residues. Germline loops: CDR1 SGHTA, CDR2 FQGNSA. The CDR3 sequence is CASSFVATSGELDTQYF. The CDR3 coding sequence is TGTGCCAGCAGCTTCGTCGCGACTAGCGGGGAACTAGATACGCAGTATTTT.

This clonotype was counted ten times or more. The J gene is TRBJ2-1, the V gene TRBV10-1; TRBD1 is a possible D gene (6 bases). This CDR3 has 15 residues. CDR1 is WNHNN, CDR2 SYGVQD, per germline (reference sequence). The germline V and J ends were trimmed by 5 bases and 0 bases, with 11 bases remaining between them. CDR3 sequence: CASSITGSSYNEQFF. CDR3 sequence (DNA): TGCGCCAGCAGTATCACAGGGAGCTCCTACAATGAGCAGTTCTTC.

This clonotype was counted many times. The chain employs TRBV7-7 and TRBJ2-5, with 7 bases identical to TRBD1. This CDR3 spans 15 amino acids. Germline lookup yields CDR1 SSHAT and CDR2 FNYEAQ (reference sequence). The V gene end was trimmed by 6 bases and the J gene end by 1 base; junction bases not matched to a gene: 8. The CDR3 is CASSPTGLSQETQYF. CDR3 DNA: TGTGCCAGCAGTCCGACAGGGCTGAGCCAAGAGACCCAGTACTTC.

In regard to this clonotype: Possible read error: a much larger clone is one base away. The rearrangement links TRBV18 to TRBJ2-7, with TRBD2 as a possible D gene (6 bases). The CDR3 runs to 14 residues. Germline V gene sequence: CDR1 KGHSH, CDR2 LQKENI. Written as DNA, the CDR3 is TGTGCCAGCTCACCCACTCGGGGGACCTACGGGCAGTACTTC. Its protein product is CASSPTRGTYGQYF.

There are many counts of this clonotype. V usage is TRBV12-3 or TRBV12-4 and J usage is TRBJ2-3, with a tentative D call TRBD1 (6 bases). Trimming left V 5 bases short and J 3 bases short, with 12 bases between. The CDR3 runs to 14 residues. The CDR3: CASSTGIQTDTQYF. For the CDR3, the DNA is TGTGCCAGCAGTACAGGGATTCAAACAGATACGCAGTATTTT.

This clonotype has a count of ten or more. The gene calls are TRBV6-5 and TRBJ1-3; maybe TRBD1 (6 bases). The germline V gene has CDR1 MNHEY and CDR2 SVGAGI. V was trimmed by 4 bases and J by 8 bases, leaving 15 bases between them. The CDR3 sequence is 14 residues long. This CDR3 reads CASSSQGTRDTIYF. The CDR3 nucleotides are TGTGCCAGCAGTTCCCAGGGGACGCGTGACACCATATATTTT.

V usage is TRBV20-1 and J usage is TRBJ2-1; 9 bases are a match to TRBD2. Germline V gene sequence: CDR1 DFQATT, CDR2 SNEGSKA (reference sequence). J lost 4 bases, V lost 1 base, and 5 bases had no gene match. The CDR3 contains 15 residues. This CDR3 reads CSARAGTSWYNEQFF. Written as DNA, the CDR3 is TGCAGTGCTAGAGCCGGGACTAGCTGGTACAATGAGCAGTTCTTC.

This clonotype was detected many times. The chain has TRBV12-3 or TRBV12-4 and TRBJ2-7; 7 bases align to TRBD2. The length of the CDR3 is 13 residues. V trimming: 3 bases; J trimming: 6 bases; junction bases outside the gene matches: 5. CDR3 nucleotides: TGTGCCAGCAGTTTTAGGGTAGCGGGCGAGCAGTACTTC. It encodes CASSFRVAGEQYF.

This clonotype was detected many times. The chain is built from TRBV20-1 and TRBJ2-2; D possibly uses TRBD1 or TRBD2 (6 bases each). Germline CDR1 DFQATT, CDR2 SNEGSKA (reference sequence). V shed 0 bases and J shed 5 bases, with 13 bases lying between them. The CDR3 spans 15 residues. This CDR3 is CSARESGAGTGELFF. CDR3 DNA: TGCAGTGCTAGAGAATCGGGGGCTGGGACCGGGGAGCTGTTTTTT.

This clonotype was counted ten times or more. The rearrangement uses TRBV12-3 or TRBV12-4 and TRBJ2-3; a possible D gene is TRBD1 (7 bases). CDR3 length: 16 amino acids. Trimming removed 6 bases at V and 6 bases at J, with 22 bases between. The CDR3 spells CASSQGVAGRSDTQYF. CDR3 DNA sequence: TGTGCCAGCAGCCAGGGGGTGGCGGGGAGGAGTGATACGCAGTATTTT.

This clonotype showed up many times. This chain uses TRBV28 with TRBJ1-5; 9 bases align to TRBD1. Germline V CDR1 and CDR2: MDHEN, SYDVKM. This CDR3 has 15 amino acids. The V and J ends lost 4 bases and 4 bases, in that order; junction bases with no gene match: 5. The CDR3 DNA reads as TGTGCCAGCAGTTCCGGACAGGGGCTTAATCAGCCCCAGCATTTT. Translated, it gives CASSSGQGLNQPQHF.

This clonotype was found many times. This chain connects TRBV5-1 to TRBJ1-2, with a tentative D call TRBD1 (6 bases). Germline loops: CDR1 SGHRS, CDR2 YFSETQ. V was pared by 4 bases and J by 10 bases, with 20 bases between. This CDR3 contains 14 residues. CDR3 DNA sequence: TGCGCCAGCAGCGCGGGCCCCGGGACACCACCCTACACCTTC. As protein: CASSAGPGTPPYTF.

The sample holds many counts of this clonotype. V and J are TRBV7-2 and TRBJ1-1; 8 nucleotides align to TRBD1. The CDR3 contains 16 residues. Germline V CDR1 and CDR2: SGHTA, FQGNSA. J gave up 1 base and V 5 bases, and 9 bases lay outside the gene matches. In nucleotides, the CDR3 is TGTGCCAGCAGCGCCAAACGACAGGGGCGGAACACTGAAGCTTTCTTT. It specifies CASSAKRQGRNTEAFF. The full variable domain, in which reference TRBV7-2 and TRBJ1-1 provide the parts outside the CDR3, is GAGVSQSPSNKVTEKGKDVELRCDPISGHTALYWYRQSLGQGLEFLIYFQGNSAPDKSGLPSDRFSAERTGGSVSTLTIQRTQQEDSAVYLCASSAKRQGRNTEAFFGQGTRLTVV.

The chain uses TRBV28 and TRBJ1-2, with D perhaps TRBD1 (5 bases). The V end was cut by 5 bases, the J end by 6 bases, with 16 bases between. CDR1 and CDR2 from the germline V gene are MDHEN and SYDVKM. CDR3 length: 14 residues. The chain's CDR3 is CASSAAGKGDGYTF. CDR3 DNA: TGTGCCAGCAGTGCCGCAGGGAAGGGCGATGGCTACACCTTC.

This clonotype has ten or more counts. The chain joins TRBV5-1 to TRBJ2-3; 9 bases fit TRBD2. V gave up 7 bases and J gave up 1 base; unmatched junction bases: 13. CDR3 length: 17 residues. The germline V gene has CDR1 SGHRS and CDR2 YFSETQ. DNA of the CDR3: TGCGCCAGCTCATCGGGCTCTAGCGGGAAACGCACAGATACGCAGTATTTT. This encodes CASSSGSSGKRTDTQYF.

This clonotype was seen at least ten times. The CDR3, as DNA: TGTGCCAGCAGCTTGTGGGATGGAGGGTCTAACTATGGCTACACCTTC. Its translation: CASSLWDGGSNYGYTF. The chain links TRBV5-5 to TRBJ1-2; no firm D call. The CDR3 is 16 amino acids. Germline values: CDR1 SGHKS, CDR2 YYEKEE (reference sequence). V lost 1 base to trimming and J lost 0 bases, with 13 bases between them. The entire variable domain, with the rest obtained from reference TRBV5-5 and TRBJ1-2, is as follows: DAGVTQSPTHLIKTRGQQVTLRCSPISGHKSVSWYQQVLGQGPQFIFQYYEKEERGRGNFPDRFSARQFPNYSSELNVNALLLGDSALYLCASSLWDGGSNYGYTFGSGTRLTVV.

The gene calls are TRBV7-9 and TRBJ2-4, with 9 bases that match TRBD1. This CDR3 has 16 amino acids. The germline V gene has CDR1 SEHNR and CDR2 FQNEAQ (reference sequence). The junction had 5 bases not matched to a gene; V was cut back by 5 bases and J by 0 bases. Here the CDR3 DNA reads TGTGCCAGCAGCCGAGGACAGGGGCTAGCCAAAAACATTCAGTACTTC. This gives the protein CASSRGQGLAKNIQYF.

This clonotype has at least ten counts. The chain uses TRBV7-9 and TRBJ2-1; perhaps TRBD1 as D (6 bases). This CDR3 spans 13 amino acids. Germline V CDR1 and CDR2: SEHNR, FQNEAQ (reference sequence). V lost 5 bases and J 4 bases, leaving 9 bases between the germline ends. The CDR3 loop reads CASSPGVYNEQFF. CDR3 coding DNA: TGTGCCAGCAGCCCAGGGGTATACAATGAGCAGTTCTTC.

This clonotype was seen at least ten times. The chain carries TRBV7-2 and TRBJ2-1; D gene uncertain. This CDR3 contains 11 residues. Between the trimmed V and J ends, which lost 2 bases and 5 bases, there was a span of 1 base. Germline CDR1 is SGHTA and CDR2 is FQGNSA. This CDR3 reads CASSLHNEQFF. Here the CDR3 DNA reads TGTGCCAGCAGCTTACACAATGAGCAGTTCTTC. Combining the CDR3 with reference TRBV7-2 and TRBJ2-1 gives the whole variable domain GAGVSQSPSNKVTEKGKDVELRCDPISGHTALYWYRQSLGQGLEFLIYFQGNSAPDKSGLPSDRFSAERTGGSVSTLTIQRTQQEDSAVYLCASSLHNEQFFGPGTRLTVL.

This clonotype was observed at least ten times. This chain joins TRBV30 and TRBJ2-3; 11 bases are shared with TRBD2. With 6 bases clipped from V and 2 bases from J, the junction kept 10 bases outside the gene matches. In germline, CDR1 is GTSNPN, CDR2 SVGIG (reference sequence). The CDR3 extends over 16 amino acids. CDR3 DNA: TGTGCCTGCCTAGCGGGGGGCTCTATCCTCACAGATACGCAGTATTTT. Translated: CACLAGGSILTDTQYF.

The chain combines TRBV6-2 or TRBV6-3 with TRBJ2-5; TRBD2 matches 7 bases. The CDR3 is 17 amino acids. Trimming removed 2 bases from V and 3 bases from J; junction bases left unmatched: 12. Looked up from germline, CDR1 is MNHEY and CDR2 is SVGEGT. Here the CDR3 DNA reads TGTGCCAGCAGTTACCTTTCAGCGGCTAGCGGAGAAGAGACCCAGTACTTC. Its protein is CASSYLSAASGEETQYF.

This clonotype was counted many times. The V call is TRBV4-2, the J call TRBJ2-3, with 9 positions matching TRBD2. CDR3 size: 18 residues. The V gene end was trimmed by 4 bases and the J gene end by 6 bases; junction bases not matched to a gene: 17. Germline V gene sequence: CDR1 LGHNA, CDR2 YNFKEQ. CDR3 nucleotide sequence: TGTGCCAGCAGCCCCTCCAAAGGGGCTAGCGGGGACCCGGATACGCAGTATTTT. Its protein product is CASSPSKGASGDPDTQYF.

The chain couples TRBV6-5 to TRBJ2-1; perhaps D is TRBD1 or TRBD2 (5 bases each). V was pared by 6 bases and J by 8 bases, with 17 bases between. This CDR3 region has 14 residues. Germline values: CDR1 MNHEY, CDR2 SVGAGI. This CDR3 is CASSYRDPEDEQFF. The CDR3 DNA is TGTGCCAGCAGCTACCGGGACCCCGAGGATGAGCAGTTCTTC.

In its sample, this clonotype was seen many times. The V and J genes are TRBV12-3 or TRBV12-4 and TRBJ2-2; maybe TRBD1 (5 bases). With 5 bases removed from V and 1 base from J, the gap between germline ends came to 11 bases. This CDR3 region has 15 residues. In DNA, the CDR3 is TGTGCCAGCAGTCGTAGACAGTTGAACACCGGGGAGCTGTTTTTT. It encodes CASSRRQLNTGELFF.

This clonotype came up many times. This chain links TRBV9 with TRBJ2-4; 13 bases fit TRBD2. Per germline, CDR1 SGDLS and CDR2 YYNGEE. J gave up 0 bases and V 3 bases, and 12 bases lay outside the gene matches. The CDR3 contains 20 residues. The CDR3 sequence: CASSERDRTSGGLAKNIQYF. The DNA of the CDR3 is TGTGCCAGCAGCGAGCGGGATCGGACTAGCGGGGGTCTAGCCAAAAACATTCAGTACTTC.

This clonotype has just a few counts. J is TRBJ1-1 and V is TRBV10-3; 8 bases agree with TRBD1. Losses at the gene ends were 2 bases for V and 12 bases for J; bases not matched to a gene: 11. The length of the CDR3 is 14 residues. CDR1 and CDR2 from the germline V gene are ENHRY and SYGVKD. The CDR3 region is CAISEGIVTGATFF. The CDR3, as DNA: TGTGCCATCAGTGAGGGGATCGTGACAGGGGCAACTTTCTTT.

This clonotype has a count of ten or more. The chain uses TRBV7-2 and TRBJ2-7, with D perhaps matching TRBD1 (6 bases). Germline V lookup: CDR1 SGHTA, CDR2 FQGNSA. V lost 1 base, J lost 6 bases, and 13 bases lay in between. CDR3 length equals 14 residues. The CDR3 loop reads CASSLGQGRAEQYF. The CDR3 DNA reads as TGTGCCAGCAGCTTAGGGCAGGGGAGAGCCGAGCAGTACTTC.

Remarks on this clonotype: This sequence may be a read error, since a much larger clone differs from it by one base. Here the CDR3 DNA reads TGTGCCTGGAGCCTCGACAGAATCTCTGGAAGCACCATATATTTT. It translates to CAWSLDRISGSTIYF. The chain uses TRBV30 and TRBJ1-3; D might be TRBD1 (5 bases). In germline, CDR1 is GTSNPN, CDR2 SVGIG (reference sequence). The CDR3 totals 15 residues.